These T cell receptor beta chains were read from a single sample in a study of cytomegalovirus exposure and HLA in healthy donors. The table came from immunoSEQ multiplex PCR; TCRdb's copy has only in-frame clones and leaves some out. The data contain some 38,000 clones, almost 70% of them seen just once; the ten biggest clones take up approximately 3.5%. The material sequenced was PBMCs. Every receptor here comes from a man between 40 and 49 years old in good health and CMV-seronegative. Each CDR3 is given with its conserved first and last residue. A D gene is named only where the DNA matches it firmly. The size field is filled for only some rows; it gives once, few, many or a size class.

J gene: TRBJ1-5
V gene: TRBV10-3
clone size: few
D gene: TRBD1
CDR3 DNA: TGTGCCATCAGTCCGACAGGGCCTAATCAGCCCCAGCATTTT
CDR3 protein: CAISPTGPNQPQHF

J gene: TRBJ2-5
V gene: TRBV7-9
clone size: NA
D gene: NA
CDR3 DNA: TGTGCCAGCAGCTTAGCAGAACTAGTGGAGACCCAGTACTTC
CDR3 protein: CASSLAELVETQYF

J gene: TRBJ2-5
V gene: TRBV4-1
clone size: NA
D gene: NA
CDR3 DNA: TGCGCCAGCAGCCCAAGAGCGGAGGACCGTGAGACCCAGTACTTC
CDR3 protein: CASSPRAEDRETQYF

J gene: TRBJ2-7
V gene: TRBV18
clone size: NA
D gene: TRBD2
CDR3 DNA: TGTGCCAGCTCACCACGGGGCGGGACTAGCGACTCCTACGAGCAGTACTTC
CDR3 protein: CASSPRGGTSDSYEQYF

J gene: TRBJ1-1
V gene: TRBV7-2
clone size: once
D gene: NA
CDR3 DNA: TGTGCCAGCAGCTACGGACACCTTGAAGCTTTCTTT
CDR3 protein: CASSYGHLEAFF

J gene: TRBJ2-7
V gene: TRBV6-1
clone size: NA
D gene: NA
CDR3 DNA: TGTGCCAGCAGTGAGACAGGACAGTCGATAGGGGAGCAGTACTTC
CDR3 protein: CASSETGQSIGEQYF

J gene: TRBJ2-7
V gene: TRBV11-2
clone size: NA
D gene: TRBD2
CDR3 DNA: TGTGCCAGCAGCTTAGCAGGGGTGGGTAGCGGGGGTGGCGAGCAGTACTTC
CDR3 protein: CASSLAGVGSGGGEQYF

J gene: TRBJ2-7
V gene: TRBV19
clone size: NA
D gene: TRBD1
CDR3 DNA: TGTGCCAGTAGTATTGCTGGGACAGGGTCCCACGAGCAGTACTTC
CDR3 protein: CASSIAGTGSHEQYF

J gene: TRBJ1-3
V gene: TRBV25-1
clone size: once
D gene: NA
CDR3 DNA: TGTGCCAGCAGTGAACCGGGAAGGTCTGGAAACACCATATATTTT
CDR3 protein: CASSEPGRSGNTIYF

J gene: TRBJ2-7
V gene: TRBV6-1
clone size: NA
D gene: TRBD2
CDR3 DNA: TGTGCCAGCAGGACTAGCGGGGCGGGCGAGCAGTACTTC
CDR3 protein: CASRTSGAGEQYF

J gene: TRBJ1-2
V gene: TRBV6-5
clone size: NA
D gene: TRBD1
CDR3 DNA: TGTGCCAGCAGCATCACAGGGGGCGTTAGCTATGGCTACACCTTC
CDR3 protein: CASSITGGVSYGYTF

J gene: TRBJ1-2
V gene: TRBV10-3
clone size: NA
D gene: NA
CDR3 DNA: TGTGCCATCAGTGGGGCAGTCGTCGCTAACTATGGCTACACCTTC
CDR3 protein: CAISGAVVANYGYTF

J gene: TRBJ2-3
V gene: TRBV29-1
clone size: NA
D gene: TRBD2
CDR3 DNA: TGCAGCGTTTTCCAGCTAGCGGCCCGCACAGATACGCAGTATTTT
CDR3 protein: CSVFQLAARTDTQYF

J gene: TRBJ1-4
V gene: TRBV7-9
clone size: NA
D gene: NA
CDR3 DNA: TGTGCCAGCAGCGAGACATTCGCGACTAATGAAAAACTGTTTTTT
CDR3 protein: CASSETFATNEKLFF

J gene: TRBJ1-3
V gene: TRBV7-6
clone size: NA
D gene: TRBD1
CDR3 DNA: TGTGCCAGCAGCTTAGCGGACAGGACCTCTGGAAACACCATATATTTT
CDR3 protein: CASSLADRTSGNTIYF